These 7 T cell receptor beta chains originate from one sample sequenced in a study of molecular identifiers for immune sequencing clone quantification. MiXCR was run by TCRdb on the PCR reads, yielding one entry per CDR3 protein. The table has 80,000 to 130,000 distinct CDR3 sequences, roughly 38% seen once. The material sequenced was naive CD8+ T cells from blood, with Jurkat cell RNA spiked in. Subset: FACS-sorted CD8+CD4-CCR7+CD45RA+ naive T cells. The receptors were gathered from a human donor in good health. Some libraries in this study had Jurkat cell RNA spiked in.

The rearrangement joins TRBV20-1 to TRBJ2-5; TRBD2 might be the D (6 bases). CDR3 length: 13 residues. The germline V gene has CDR1 DFQATT and CDR2 SNEGSKA (reference sequence). V was pared by 6 bases and J by 0 bases, with 11 bases between. The CDR3 protein is CSAKTRYQETQYF. CDR3 sequence (DNA): TGCAGTGCCAAGACTAGGTACCAAGAGACCCAGTACTTC.

This clonotype was recorded once. Germline and junction disagree at one end, which may indicate a read error. This chain joins TRBV5-1 and TRBJ2-1, with D possibly matching TRBD2 (6 bases). The CDR3 contains 14 residues. CDR1 is SGHRS and CDR2 is YFSETQ in the germline V gene. CDR3 nucleotides: TGCGCCAGCAGCTTCACGGCGGGGATGGATGAGCAGATCTTC. Residues: CASSFTAGMDEQIF.

There are a few counts of this clonotype. This rearrangement joins TRBV27 to TRBJ2-3, with a possible D match to TRBD2 (6 bases). Germline V gene lookup returns CDR1 MNHEY and CDR2 SMNVEV (reference sequence). Trimming cost V 10 bases and J 8 bases, with 13 bases left between them. The CDR3 runs 11 residues. CDR3 amino acids: CATRGGATQYF. In DNA, the CDR3 is TGTGCCACGCGGGGCGGAGCTACGCAGTATTTT.

A remark on this clonotype: The junction shows a germline mismatch at one end, possibly a read error. CDR3 region: CASSPGLYTDTQFF. Written as DNA, the CDR3 is TGTGCCAGTAGCCCGGGACTGTACACAGATACGCAGTTTTTT. The V call is TRBV19, the J call TRBJ2-3, with D maybe TRBD2 (6 bases). The CDR3 has 14 amino acids. Germline CDR1 is LNHDA and CDR2 is SQIVND (reference sequence).

This clonotype was seen more than once but under ten times. A much larger clone lies one base from this, so it may be a read error. The V and J genes are TRBV4-3 and TRBJ1-1; a possible D gene is TRBD1 (6 bases). CDR3 length equals 15 residues. In germline, CDR1 is LGHNA, CDR2 YSLEER. The CDR3 bases are TGCGCCAGCAGCCAAGGGGAGGGGGAAGGCGCTGAAGCTATCTTT. Translated: CASSQGEGEGAEAIF.

A note on this clonotype: Since a much larger clone is just one base distant, this may be a read error. The gene calls are TRBV6-5 and TRBJ2-7; 14 bases line up with TRBD2. CDR3 length: 14 residues. CDR1 MNHEY and CDR2 SVGAGI come from the germline V gene. CDR3 sequence: CASWGTSGSDELYF. The DNA of the CDR3 is TGTGCCAGCTGGGGGACTAGCGGGAGCGACGAGCTGTACTTC.

The chain recombines TRBV5-8 with TRBJ2-2; D possibly corresponds to TRBD2 (7 bases). V lost 4 bases to trimming and J lost 5 bases, with 21 bases between them. Germline V gene data show CDR1 as SGHTS and CDR2 as YDEGEE. CDR3 length equals 17 residues. DNA for the CDR3: TGTGCCAGCAGCCCGGAATACGGGGGGCGCGTAACCGGGGAGCTGTTTTTT. Its translation is CASSPEYGGRVTGELFF.